This is a list of T cell receptor beta chains from one sample in a study of cytomegalovirus exposure and HLA in healthy donors. Data came from immunoSEQ multiplex PCR; TCRdb stores just in-frame clones and leaves some out. The sample lists about 200,000 clones, approximately 79% occurring once. Sequenced sample: PBMCs. Every receptor here comes from a man aged 50-59 years in good health and CMV-seronegative. CDR3s include the opening cysteine and the closing phenylalanine or tryptophan. A D gene is named only where the DNA matches it firmly. Expanded clones get a size class; other rows say once, few or many, or leave the size out.

j_call v_call cdr3_length clone_size d_call cdr3_nt cdr3_aa
TRBJ2-6 TRBV5-1 20 . . TGCGCCAGCAGCTCGACGGCCTCGTCTCAGACAGACTCTGGGGCCAACGTCCTGACTTTC CASSSTASSQTDSGANVLTF
TRBJ2-1 TRBV5-1 16 . TRBD2 TGCGCCAGCAGGGGGCTAGCGGGAGGGAACTACAATGAGCAGTTCTTC CASRGLAGGNYNEQFF
TRBJ2-7 TRBV29-1 13 . TRBD1 TGCAGCGTTGAAGGGGACAGACCGTACGAGCAGTACTTC CSVEGDRPYEQYF
TRBJ1-2 TRBV6-5 14 . . TGTGCCAGCAGTTACTCGAAGGCAGGGGACGGCTACACCTTC CASSYSKAGDGYTF
TRBJ2-7 TRBV6-5 14 once TRBD1 TGTGCCACGCGGCCGGGACAGGGACTGTACGAGCAGTACTTC CATRPGQGLYEQYF
TRBJ2-1 TRBV4-1 16 . TRBD2 TGCGCCAGCAGCCCGTCCCTAGCGGGAGCATACAATGAGCAGTTCTTC CASSPSLAGAYNEQFF
TRBJ1-4 TRBV6-5 14 once . TGTGCCAGCAGTTACAGGGGAGGTGGTGAAAAACTGTTTTTT CASSYRGGGEKLFF
TRBJ2-3 TRBV7-9 14 . . TGTGCCAGCAGCGGGGACACCTACACAGATACGCAGTATTTT CASSGDTYTDTQYF
TRBJ2-2 TRBV19 16 . TRBD2 TGTGCCAGTAGTATAGTGGGCGGGAGGGCCACCGGGGAGCTGTTTTTT CASSIVGGRATGELFF
TRBJ1-4 TRBV19 15 . TRBD1 TGTGCCAGTAGCATGCGGGGACAGGGGAAGGGGCAACTGTTTTTT CASSMRGQGKGQLFF
TRBJ2-5 TRBV7-9 15 . . TGTGCCAGCAGCTTAGCTGGGCTTACGCAAGAGACCCAGTACTTC CASSLAGLTQETQYF
TRBJ2-2 TRBV5-1 15 once TRBD1 TGCGCCAGCAGCATTACAGGGGGGAACACCGGGGAGCTGTTTTTT CASSITGGNTGELFF
TRBJ2-5 TRBV11-1 15 . TRBD2 TGTGCCAGCAGCTGGGGACTAGCGGGAAGGGAGACCCAGTACTTC CASSWGLAGRETQYF
TRBJ2-1 TRBV5-4 16 . TRBD2 TGTGCCAGCAGCCTCCGACTAGCGGGAGATTTCGATGAGCAGTTCTTC CASSLRLAGDFDEQFF
TRBJ2-7 TRBV30 13 . TRBD1 TGTGCCACAACAGGGGGAGGCTCCTACGAGCAGTACTTC CATTGGGSYEQYF
TRBJ1-2 TRBV27 14 . TRBD1 TGTGCCAGCAGTCGAGGGGGCGGGAACTATGGCTACACCTTC CASSRGGGNYGYTF
TRBJ2-5 TRBV4-1 17 once TRBD1 TGCGCCAGCAGCCCTCACCTTGGGACAGGGATTGGGGAGACCCAGTACTTC CASSPHLGTGIGETQYF
TRBJ2-5 TRBV13 16 . . TGTGCCAGCGCCAGGGGACCCGCAGGGGCGGGAGAGACCCAGTACTTC CASARGPAGAGETQYF
TRBJ2-3 TRBV2 13 . TRBD2 TGTGCCAGCAAATCTAGCGGACTTGGTAAGCAGTATTTT CASKSSGLGKQYF
TRBJ1-1 TRBV11-2 13 . . TGTGCCAGCAGCTTAGATGGGCAGGGCGAAGCTTTCTTT CASSLDGQGEAFF
TRBJ2-2 TRBV7-7 14 . . TGTGCTAGCAGCGAGACAGTGAACACCGGGGAGCTGTTTTTT CASSETVNTGELFF
TRBJ1-5 TRBV7-2 14 . . TGTGCCAGCAGCTTAGTCCACCTAAATCAGCCCCAGCATTTT CASSLVHLNQPQHF
TRBJ1-1 TRBV10-3 13 . . TGTGCCATTGCTCCACAGGGATGGACTGAAGCTTTCTTT CAIAPQGWTEAFF
TRBJ2-3 TRBV27 15 . . TGTGCCAGCAGTCAGGGGAGGGGAAGCACAGATACGCAGTATTTT CASSQGRGSTDTQYF
TRBJ2-6 TRBV19 16 . . TGTGCCAGTAGTATCGGCGGAACCTCTGGGGCCAACGTCCTGACTTTC CASSIGGTSGANVLTF
TRBJ2-1 TRBV7-3 11 . . TGTGCCAGCAGCATCGGAGGTGAGCAGTTCTTC CASSIGGEQFF
TRBJ2-7 TRBV11-3 14 . . TGTGCCAGCAGCTTAGATGGCAGAGGTTACGAGCAGTACTTC CASSLDGRGYEQYF
TRBJ2-6 TRBV27 15 . . TGTGCCAGCAGTCAACGGGGTCGGGGGGCCAACGTCCTGACTTTC CASSQRGRGANVLTF
TRBJ2-3 TRBV28 15 . TRBD1 TGTGCCAGCAGTTGGCAACAGGGGGGCCCAGATACGCAGTATTTT CASSWQQGGPDTQYF
TRBJ2-1 TRBV4-1 14 . TRBD1 TGCGCCAGCAGCCTTGACAGGGGGCGAGATGAGCAGTTCTTC CASSLDRGRDEQFF
TRBJ1-3 TRBV11-2 17 . TRBD1 TGTGCCAGCAGCCGGTCCGGGACAGGGACGACTGGAAACACCATATATTTT CASSRSGTGTTGNTIYF